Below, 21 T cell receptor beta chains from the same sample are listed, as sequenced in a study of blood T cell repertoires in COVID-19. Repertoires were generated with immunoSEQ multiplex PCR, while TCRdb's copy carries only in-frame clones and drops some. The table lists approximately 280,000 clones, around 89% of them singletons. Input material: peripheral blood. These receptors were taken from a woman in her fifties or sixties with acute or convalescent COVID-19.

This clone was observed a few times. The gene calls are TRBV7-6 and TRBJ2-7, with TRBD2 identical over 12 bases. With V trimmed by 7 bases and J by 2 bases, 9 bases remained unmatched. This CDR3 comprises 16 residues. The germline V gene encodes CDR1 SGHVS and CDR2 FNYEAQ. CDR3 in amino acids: CASTGLAGRNPYEQYF. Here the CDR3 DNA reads TGTGCCAGCACCGGACTAGCGGGGCGAAATCCCTACGAGCAGTACTTC. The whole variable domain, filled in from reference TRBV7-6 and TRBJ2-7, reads GAGVSQSPRYKVTKRGQDVALRCDPISGHVSLYWYRQALGQGPEFLTYFNYEAQQDKSGLPNDRFSAERPEGSISTLTIQRTEQRDSAMYRCASTGLAGRNPYEQYFGPGTRLTVT.

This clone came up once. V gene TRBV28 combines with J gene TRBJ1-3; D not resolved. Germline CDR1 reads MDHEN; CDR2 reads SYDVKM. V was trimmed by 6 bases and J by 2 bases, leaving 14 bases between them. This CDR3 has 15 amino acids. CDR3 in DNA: TGTGCCAGCAGCCTCGGACTGCCAGCTGGAAACACCATATATTTT. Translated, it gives CASSLGLPAGNTIYF.

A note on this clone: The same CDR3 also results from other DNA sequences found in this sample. Here the CDR3 DNA reads TGTGCCAGCAGTTACTCGGGCAGGGCTAGCTACGAGCAGTACTTC. Amino acids: CASSYSGRASYEQYF. The J gene is TRBJ2-7, the V gene TRBV6-2 or TRBV6-3; the D gene is possibly TRBD1 (5 bases). This CDR3 has 15 residues. CDR1 and CDR2 from the germline V gene are MNHEY and SVGEGT. V lost 0 bases to trimming and J lost 3 bases, with 12 bases between them.

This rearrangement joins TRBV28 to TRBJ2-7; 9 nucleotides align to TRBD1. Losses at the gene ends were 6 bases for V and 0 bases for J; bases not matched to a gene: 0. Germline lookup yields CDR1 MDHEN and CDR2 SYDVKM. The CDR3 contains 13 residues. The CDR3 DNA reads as TGTGCCAGCAGGACAGGGGGCTCCTACGAGCAGTACTTC. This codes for CASRTGGSYEQYF.

The CDR3 DNA reads as TGTGCCAGCAGTTTATCGAGATCGCATGAGACCCAGTACTTC. The encoded protein is CASSLSRSHETQYF. This sequence joins TRBV27 and TRBJ2-5, with D unresolved. The CDR3 has 14 residues. The germline V and J ends were trimmed by 0 bases and 5 bases, with 10 bases remaining between them. Germline values: CDR1 MNHEY, CDR2 SMNVEV (reference sequence).

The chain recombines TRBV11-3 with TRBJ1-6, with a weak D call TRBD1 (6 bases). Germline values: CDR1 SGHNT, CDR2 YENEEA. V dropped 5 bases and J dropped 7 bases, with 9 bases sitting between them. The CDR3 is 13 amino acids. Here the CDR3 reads CASSKGVNSPLHF. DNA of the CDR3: TGTGCCAGCAGCAAGGGGGTAAATTCACCCCTCCACTTT.

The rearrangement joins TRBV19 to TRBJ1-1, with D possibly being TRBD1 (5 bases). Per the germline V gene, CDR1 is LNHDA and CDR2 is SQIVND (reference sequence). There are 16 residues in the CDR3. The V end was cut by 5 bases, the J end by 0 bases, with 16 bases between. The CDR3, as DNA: TGTGCCAGTAGTCGAAGGAGGGGCCAAATGAACACTGAAGCTTTCTTT. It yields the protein CASSRRRGQMNTEAFF.

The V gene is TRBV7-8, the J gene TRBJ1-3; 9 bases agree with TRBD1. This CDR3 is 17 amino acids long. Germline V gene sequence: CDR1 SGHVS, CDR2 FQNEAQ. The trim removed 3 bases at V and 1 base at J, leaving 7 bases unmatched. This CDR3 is CASSFNTGTGSGNTIYF. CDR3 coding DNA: TGTGCCAGCAGCTTTAACACCGGGACAGGGTCTGGAAACACCATATATTTT. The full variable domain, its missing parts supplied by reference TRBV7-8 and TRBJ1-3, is GAGVSQSPRYKVAKRGQDVALRCDPISGHVSLFWYQQALGQGPEFLTYFQNEAQLDKSGLPSDRFFAERPEGSVSTLKIQRTQQEDSAVYLCASSFNTGTGSGNTIYFGEGSWLTVV.

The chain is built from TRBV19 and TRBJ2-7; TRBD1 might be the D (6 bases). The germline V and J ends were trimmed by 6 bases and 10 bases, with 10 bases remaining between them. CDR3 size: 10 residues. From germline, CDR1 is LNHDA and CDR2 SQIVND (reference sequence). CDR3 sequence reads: CASRGQLQYF. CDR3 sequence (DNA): TGTGCCAGTAGAGGACAGTTACAGTACTTC.

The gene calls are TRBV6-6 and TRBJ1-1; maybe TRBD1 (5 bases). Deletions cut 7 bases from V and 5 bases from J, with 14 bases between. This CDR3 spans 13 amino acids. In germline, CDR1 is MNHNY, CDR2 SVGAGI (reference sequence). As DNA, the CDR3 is TGTGCCAGCACCCCCGCCCGGGGGACTGAAGCTTTCTTT. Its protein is CASTPARGTEAFF.

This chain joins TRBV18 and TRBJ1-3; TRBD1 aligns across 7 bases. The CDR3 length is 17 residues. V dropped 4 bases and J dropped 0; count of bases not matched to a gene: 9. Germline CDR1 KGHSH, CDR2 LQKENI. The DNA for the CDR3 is TGTGCCAGCTCACTCTTCCCGGGACAGAGCTCTGGAAACACCATATATTTT. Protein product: CASSLFPGQSSGNTIYF. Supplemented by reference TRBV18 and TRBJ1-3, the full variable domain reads NAGVMQNPRHLVRRRGQEARLRCSPMKGHSHVYWYRQLPEEGLKFMVYLQKENIIDESGMPKERFSAEFPKEGPSILRIQQVVRGDSAAYFCASSLFPGQSSGNTIYFGEGSWLTVV.

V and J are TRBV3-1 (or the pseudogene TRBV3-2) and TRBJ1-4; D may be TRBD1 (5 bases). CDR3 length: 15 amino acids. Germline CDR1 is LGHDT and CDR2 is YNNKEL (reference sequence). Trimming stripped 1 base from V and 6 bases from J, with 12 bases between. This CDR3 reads CASSQGGRADEKLFF. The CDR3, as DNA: TGTGCCAGCAGCCAAGGAGGCAGGGCGGATGAAAAACTGTTTTTT.

The CDR3 spells CASTSGTRGFYNEQFF. CDR3 nucleotide sequence: TGTGCCAGTACCTCAGGGACTAGAGGTTTTTACAATGAGCAGTTCTTC. The chain joins TRBV19 to TRBJ2-1, with 8 bases that match TRBD2. The CDR3 covers 16 residues. Trimming removed 7 bases from V and 4 bases from J; junction bases left unmatched: 12. In germline, CDR1 is LNHDA, CDR2 SQIVND (reference sequence).

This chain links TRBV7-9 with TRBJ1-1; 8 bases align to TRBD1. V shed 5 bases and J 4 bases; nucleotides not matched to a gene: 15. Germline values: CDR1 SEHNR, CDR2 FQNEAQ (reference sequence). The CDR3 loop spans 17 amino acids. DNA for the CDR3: TGTGCCAGCAGCACCAAACGGATTCAGGGGGCCGGCACTGAAGCTTTCTTT. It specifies CASSTKRIQGAGTEAFF.

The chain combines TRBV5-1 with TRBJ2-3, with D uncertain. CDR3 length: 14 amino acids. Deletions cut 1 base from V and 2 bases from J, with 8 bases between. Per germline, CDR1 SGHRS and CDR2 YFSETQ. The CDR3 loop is CASSLIGTTDTQYF. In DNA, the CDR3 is TGCGCCAGCAGCTTGATTGGCACCACAGATACGCAGTATTTT.

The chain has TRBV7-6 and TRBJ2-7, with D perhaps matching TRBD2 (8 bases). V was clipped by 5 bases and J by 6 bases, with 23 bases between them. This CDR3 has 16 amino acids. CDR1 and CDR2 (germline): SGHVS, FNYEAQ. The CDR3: CASSPEGASGPTEQYF. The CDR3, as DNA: TGTGCCAGCAGCCCTGAGGGGGCTAGCGGGCCTACCGAGCAGTACTTC.

CDR3 in DNA: TGTGCCAGCTCACCAAGGACTAGCGGGTACAATGAGCAGTTCTTC. Translated: CASSPRTSGYNEQFF. The chain has TRBV18 and TRBJ2-1; 11 nucleotides align to TRBD2. V lost 2 bases and J lost 4; bases outside the gene matches: 1. The germline V gene encodes CDR1 KGHSH and CDR2 LQKENI. The CDR3 has 15 amino acids.

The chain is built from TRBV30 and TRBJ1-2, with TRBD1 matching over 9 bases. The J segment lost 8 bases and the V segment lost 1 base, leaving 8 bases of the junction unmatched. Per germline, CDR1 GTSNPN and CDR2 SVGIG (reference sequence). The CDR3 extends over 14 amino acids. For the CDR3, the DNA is TGTGCCTGGAGTGCCGGACAGGGGTTGAACGGCTACACCTTC. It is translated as CAWSAGQGLNGYTF.

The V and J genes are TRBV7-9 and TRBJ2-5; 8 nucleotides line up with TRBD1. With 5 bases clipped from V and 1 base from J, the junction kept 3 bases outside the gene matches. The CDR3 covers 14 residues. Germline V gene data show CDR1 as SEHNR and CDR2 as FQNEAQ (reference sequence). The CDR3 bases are TGTGCCAGCAGCCGCGACAGGGGCCAAGAGACCCAGTACTTC. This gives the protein CASSRDRGQETQYF.

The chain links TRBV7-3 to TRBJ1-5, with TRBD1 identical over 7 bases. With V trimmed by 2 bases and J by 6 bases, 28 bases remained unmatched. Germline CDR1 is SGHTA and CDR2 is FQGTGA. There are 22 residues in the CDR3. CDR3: CASSLCHPGARTGTALSQPQHF. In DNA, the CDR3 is TGTGCCAGCAGCTTATGTCACCCGGGTGCGAGGACCGGGACAGCCCTGTCTCAGCCCCAGCATTTT.

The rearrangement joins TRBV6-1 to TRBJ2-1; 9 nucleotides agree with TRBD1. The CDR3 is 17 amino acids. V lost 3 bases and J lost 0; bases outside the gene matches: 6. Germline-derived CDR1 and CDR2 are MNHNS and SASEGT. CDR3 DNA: TGTGCCAGCAGTGACCCTGGACAGGGGCGCTCCTACAATGAGCAGTTCTTC. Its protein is CASSDPGQGRSYNEQFF.